Each of the 21 T cell receptor beta chains below was sequenced from the same sample in a study of cytomegalovirus exposure and HLA in healthy donors. The PCR ran on 60 Vbeta and 13 Jbeta primers. Method: immunoSEQ multiplex PCR; TCRdb's copy keeps in-frame clones and lacks some. The profile covers around 110,000 clones, with approximately 70% appearing a single time and around 9% taken by the ten largest. Source material: PBMCs. Receptor source: a man younger than 40 in good health and CMV-seropositive.

The J gene is TRBJ1-1, the V gene TRBV4-3; 11 positions agree with TRBD1. Germline assignment: CDR1 LGHNA and CDR2 YSLEER. This CDR3 has 17 residues. V lost 4 bases to trimming and J lost 3 bases; unmatched junction nucleotides: 10. The CDR3 region has the DNA TGCGCCAGCAGCCTGCTCGCTGGACAGGGGGCTTACACTGAAGCTTTCTTT. Translation: CASSLLAGQGAYTEAFF.

J is TRBJ2-3 and V is TRBV7-9; D ambiguous. This CDR3 comprises 14 residues. V was trimmed by 2 bases and J by 2 bases, leaving 8 bases between them. Germline assignment: CDR1 SEHNR and CDR2 FQNEAQ (reference sequence). CDR3 nucleotide sequence: TGTGCCAGCAGCTTACGGGTCTACACAGATACGCAGTATTTT. As protein: CASSLRVYTDTQYF.

The rearrangement uses TRBV5-1 and TRBJ1-1; tentative D call: TRBD1 (6 bases). CDR1 is SGHRS, CDR2 YFSETQ, per germline. This CDR3 spans 15 amino acids. Deletions cut 0 bases from V and 0 bases from J, with 9 bases between. The CDR3 region has the DNA TGCGCCAGCAGCTTGGACCAGGGGATGAACACTGAAGCTTTCTTT. Translated, it gives CASSLDQGMNTEAFF.

This clone was seen more than once but under ten times. The chain joins TRBV27 to TRBJ2-7; 8 bases are shared with TRBD2. V shed 2 bases and J 3 bases; nucleotides not matched to a gene: 6. The CDR3 has 15 residues. CDR1 is MNHEY and CDR2 is SMNVEV in the germline V gene (reference sequence). The DNA for the CDR3 is TGTGCCAGCAGTTTAACGGGAGGGCCGGGCTACGAGCAGTACGTC. Translation gives CASSLTGGPGYEQYV.

This clone occurred once. The gene calls are TRBV5-1 and TRBJ1-2, with unresolved D. Germline loops: CDR1 SGHRS, CDR2 YFSETQ. The CDR3 is 13 residues long. V lost 4 bases and J 8 bases, leaving 15 bases between the germline ends. CDR3 amino acids: CASSQESWKGYTF. CDR3 nucleotides: TGCGCCAGCAGCCAGGAAAGTTGGAAGGGCTACACCTTC.

The chain employs TRBV30 and TRBJ1-4; 9 bases match TRBD1. Losses at the gene ends were 0 bases for V and 10 bases for J; bases not matched to a gene: 3. The CDR3 contains 13 residues. Germline CDR1 reads GTSNPN; CDR2 reads SVGIG (reference sequence). CDR3 residues: CAWSVDRGVKLFF. In DNA, the CDR3 is TGTGCCTGGAGTGTCGACAGGGGGGTAAAACTGTTTTTT.

The V gene is TRBV7-2, the J gene TRBJ1-1; the match to TRBD1 covers 11 bases. This CDR3 region has 19 residues. Germline CDR1 and CDR2: SGHTA and FQGNSA. The V segment lost 4 bases and the J segment 6 bases; nucleotides outside the gene matches: 19. CDR3 amino acids: CASSSPGQGVRMNRAEAFF. DNA of the CDR3: TGTGCCAGCAGCTCCCCGGGACAGGGGGTTAGAATGAATCGGGCTGAAGCTTTCTTT.

The chain uses TRBV27 and TRBJ2-2; the D is unclear. This CDR3 has 14 amino acids. Germline CDR1 is MNHEY and CDR2 is SMNVEV (reference sequence). The V end was cut by 0 bases, the J end by 4 bases, with 6 bases between. The CDR3 coding sequence is TGTGCCAGCAGTTTATCTTATCCCACCGGGGAGCTGTTTTTT. Its translation is CASSLSYPTGELFF.

This CDR3 is CASSRDRGEQYF. The CDR3 DNA is TGTGCCAGCAGCCGCGACAGGGGAGAGCAGTACTTC. V and J are TRBV6-5 and TRBJ2-7, with TRBD1 identical over 8 bases. With 6 bases clipped from V and 7 bases from J, the junction kept 5 bases outside the gene matches. This CDR3 is built from 12 residues. Per the germline V gene, CDR1 is MNHEY and CDR2 is SVGAGI.

The V and J genes are TRBV4-3 and TRBJ1-4; maybe TRBD1 (5 bases). Trimming removed 0 bases from V and 7 bases from J, with 21 bases in between. The germline CDR1 and CDR2 sequences are LGHNA and YSLEER. The CDR3 contains 18 residues. The CDR3 DNA follows: TGCGCCAGCAGCCAAGATCTCGCCCGCGGGGGAACCGGTGAAAAACTGTTTTTT. This sequence encodes CASSQDLARGGTGEKLFF.

The count of this clone is one. The rearrangement links TRBV5-5 to TRBJ1-2; D unclear. Trimming cost V 5 bases and J 1 base, with 15 bases left between them. The CDR3 runs 15 residues. CDR1 and CDR2 from the germline V gene are SGHKS and YYEKEE (reference sequence). The CDR3 reads CASSLRSMGNYGYTF. In DNA form, the CDR3 reads TGTGCCAGCAGTTTAAGGAGTATGGGTAACTATGGCTACACCTTC.

This rearrangement joins TRBV16 to TRBJ2-5; D is unresolved. Germline loops: CDR1 KGHSY, CDR2 FQNENV. With 0 bases removed from V and 1 base from J, the gap between germline ends came to 9 bases. This CDR3 region has 15 residues. The CDR3 DNA follows: TGTGCCAGCAGCCAATCTGCCCTCAGCCAAGAGACCCAGTACTTC. Its protein is CASSQSALSQETQYF.

The V and J genes are TRBV30 and TRBJ1-6; 9 bases map to TRBD1. Germline V gene data show CDR1 as GTSNPN and CDR2 as SVGIG (reference sequence). Trimming cost V 2 bases and J 9 bases; bases outside gene matches: 5. The CDR3 is 14 residues long. CDR3 sequence: CAWSRTGAGSPLHF. Written as DNA, the CDR3 is TGTGCCTGGAGTCGGACAGGGGCGGGTTCACCCCTCCACTTT. The variable domain in full, with the rest retrieved from reference TRBV30 and TRBJ1-6, is SQTIHQWPATLVQPVGSPLSLECTVEGTSNPNLYWYRQAAGRGLQLLFYSVGIGQISSEVPQNLSASRPQDRQFILSSKKLLLSDSGFYLCAWSRTGAGSPLHFGNGTRLTVT.

V and J are TRBV18 and TRBJ2-3, with a possible D match to TRBD1 (5 bases). The CDR3 spans 13 residues. V lost 6 bases and J lost 6, with 13 bases in between. Germline V gene lookup returns CDR1 KGHSH and CDR2 LQKENI. The CDR3 region is CASSLGLSDTQYF. CDR3 coding DNA: TGTGCCAGCTCCCTGGGGCTGTCGGATACGCAGTATTTT.

The chain is built from TRBV6-5 and TRBJ2-1; D gene ambiguous. Trimming removed 0 bases from V and 5 bases from J, with 11 bases in between. CDR3 length equals 15 residues. Per the germline V gene, CDR1 is MNHEY and CDR2 is SVGAGI. The CDR3 protein is CASSYSRFGDNEQFF. The CDR3 bases are TGTGCCAGCAGTTACTCGAGGTTCGGAGACAATGAGCAGTTCTTC.

The chain is built from TRBV23-1 and TRBJ2-7, with 10 bases matching TRBD1. TRBV23-1 is classed as an ORF, of uncertain function. Trimming cost V 0 bases and J 2 bases; bases outside gene matches: 4. The CDR3 length is 16 residues. The CDR3 nucleotides read TGCGCCAGCAGTCAATCCGGGACAGGGGACACCTACGAGCAGTACGTC. This translates into CASSQSGTGDTYEQYV.

The chain has TRBV5-5 and TRBJ1-1, with D perhaps TRBD1 (6 bases). The length of the CDR3 is 12 residues. CDR1 and CDR2 from the germline V gene are SGHKS and YYEKEE (reference sequence). V lost 10 bases and J lost 5, with 15 bases in between. CDR3 bases: TGTGCCTCCGCCCAGGGGCTGACTGAAGCTTTCTTT. Its protein product is CASAQGLTEAFF.

The CDR3 protein is CAVRAGVGEGSYEQYF. DNA of the CDR3: TGTGCCGTCCGGGCTGGGGTTGGGGAGGGCTCCTACGAGCAGTACTTC. V gene TRBV11-2 combines with J gene TRBJ2-7; TRBD2 matches at 7 bases. The J segment lost 0 bases and the V segment lost 11 bases, leaving 16 bases of the junction unmatched. In germline, CDR1 is SGHAT, CDR2 FQNNGV. The CDR3 loop spans 16 amino acids. The variable domain in full, completed from reference TRBV11-2 and TRBJ2-7, reads EAGVAQSPRYKIIEKRQSVAFWCNPISGHATLYWYQQILGQGPKLLIQFQNNGVVDDSQLPKDRFSAERLKGVDSTLKIQPAKLEDSAVYLCAVRAGVGEGSYEQYFGPGTRLTVT.

The CDR3 coding sequence is TGCAGCGTTGAAGACAATCGGGGGGCTTTCTTT. Amino acid sequence: CSVEDNRGAFF. The gene calls are TRBV29-1 and TRBJ1-1; perhaps TRBD1 as D (5 bases). V was clipped by 0 bases and J by 11 bases, with 10 bases between them. Germline loops: CDR1 SQVTM, CDR2 ANQGSEA. The CDR3 has 11 amino acids.

This clone was found a few times. The chain joins TRBV28 to TRBJ1-1, with 7 nucleotides matching TRBD1. The germline CDR1 and CDR2 sequences are MDHEN and SYDVKM. The ends lost 10 bases at V and 2 bases at J; junction bases unmatched: 7. The length of the CDR3 is 13 residues. In nucleotides, the CDR3 is TGTGCCACCTCCCCAGGGGGAAACACTGAAGCTTTCTTT. It yields the protein CATSPGGNTEAFF.

The chain is built from TRBV6-4 and TRBJ2-1; D not certain. V was pared by 3 bases and J by 0 bases, with 9 bases between. Germline CDR1 and CDR2: MRHNA and SNTAGT. The CDR3 runs to 15 residues. CDR3 sequence reads: CASSERLSSYNEQFF. CDR3 bases: TGTGCCAGCAGTGAAAGACTGAGCTCCTACAATGAGCAGTTCTTC.